This TCR beta chain stems from a study of shared clonotypes between healthy human individuals (dated by TCRdb to about 2020). Broadly, across the study: The cohort included three men and a couple of women between 18 and 49 years of age. For each donor, CD4 naive and CD4 memory were each run on three plates, CD8 naive on two plates, and CD8 memory on one plate. To estimate repertoire size and how much clonotypes are shared between individuals, the study performed deep sequencing of blood TCR repertoires from a handful of healthy adults. To increase sequencing depth and limit assay-specific biases, TCR repertoire library preparation and sequencing were carried out by different laboratories using diverse techniques. Each donor's leukapheresis produced roughly between roughly 0.85 and 9.5 billion PBMCs. The study at large found these results: Larger estimated clonotype richness was generally found for naive subsets than for memory subsets. Pairwise subsampling led to the expectation that sequencing depth would affect the degree of clonotype sharing among donors. Sampling was limited to blood, and TCR repertoires in tissue likely differ from TCR repertoires in blood. About 5% of naive CD4, 3.5% of naive CD8, about 2.1% of memory CD4, and around 0.4% of memory CD8 clonotypes were shared across a few donors. Higher generation probabilities were observed for clonotypes shared by all four sorted-subset donors than for non-shared clonotypes. The genetic and exposure-history diversity represented was limited by the small number of donors. Even with the large sequencing depth, rarefaction of the sorted-subset datasets indicated that sequencing was incomplete.

Donors were healthy HIV-negative adults with no recently reported acute infections or vaccinations. All donors were Caucasian adults living in Nashville, Tennessee, USA. CD4+ T cells were enriched through magnetic negative selection, after which naive cells were positively selected on CD45RA and the remaining negative fraction served as the memory subset. After blood collection by leukapheresis, PBMCs were isolated using Ficoll-Histopaque density gradient centrifugation and then cryopreserved in the vapor phase of liquid nitrogen. Analytical flow cytometry was used to check the purity and quantity of every magnetically sorted T cell population. Each sorted fraction had its genomic DNA isolated and then quantified by UV absorbance on a Nanodrop 2000c. In the germline V gene, CDR1 corresponds to SGHRS and CDR2 to YFSETQ. V is reduced by 0 bases and J by 0 bases, leaving a spacing of 16 bases between them. From the cysteine through the phenylalanine, the CDR3 covers 18 amino acids. Only the CDR3 DNA stays, 54 bases, in frame from base 1.

Using the deep immunoSEQ assay, multiplex PCR amplified TCR CDR3 regions from genomic DNA. Extracted genomic DNA from each cell subset was spread evenly across all wells of several immunoSEQ 96-well plates, with each plate serving as a replicate. For sorted subsets, roughly 0.2 ug genomic DNA, equal to tens of thousands of T cell genomes, was loaded into each replicate PCR. Purified libraries were measured with a Qubit 3.0 fluorometer, size-checked on a Bioanalyzer 2100, and measured again with the KAPA Library Quantification kit. A separate single-read 150-cycle Illumina NextSeq 550 flow cell was used to sequence each immunoSEQ 96-well plate. For the original study's pipeline: Because the immunoSEQ output included only junctional sequences and no quality scores, the filtering could not be the same as the filtering used for full-length reads. To assign V/J genes and CDR3, sequences were annotated against IMGT germline references using PyIR, a Python wrapper for IgBLAST v1.9. Reads with weak V/J assignments (E-value above 1e-6), missing CDR3, stop codons, out-of-frame junctions, or ambiguous translated residues were removed. A V3J clonotype was defined by an identical inferred V gene, J gene, and CDR3 amino acid sequence. The percentage overlap between two repertoires was calculated by dividing the number of shared unique clonotypes by the size of the smaller repertoire. Richness of each repertoire was evaluated using RTK rarefaction, the Chao1 estimator, and Recon v2.1 estimates of unobserved clonotypes. For all TCRbeta clonotypes obtained by the gDNA method from a few donors, generation probabilities were computed with OLGA. TCRdb took this table from immuneACCESS and kept in-frame rearrangements with V and J called. Such tables lack part of the clones; where checked against another copy, unresolved V genes explain under half of the gap, and the rest is unexplained. V and J calls and clone size are given by that table; D and trimming were obtained from the DNA. The sample table shows roughly 2.5 million clones, and approximately 90% are seen once. The ten largest clonotypes hold roughly 0.14% of the sample.

Points on this clone: No cognate antigen has been identified for it. Base qualities are missing; no much larger clone stands one base away.

The V and J genes are TRBV5-1 and TRBJ1-3, and possibly TRBD1, on 5 matching bases. The receptor was isolated from a man aged 18 to 29 in good health. Sample: naive CD4+ T cells sorted from blood. Interpreted using the paper, the cell subset or site label stands for: CD45RA+ positively selected. DNA sequence: TGCGCCAGCAGCTTGGAAAACGGGGGTCTGAGCTCTGGAAACACCATATATTTT. The translation is CASSLENGGLSSGNTIYF. With all but the CDR3 taken from the reference TRBV5-1 and TRBJ1-3 genes, the full variable domain is: KAGVTQTPRYLIKTRGQQVTLSCSPISGHRSVSWYQQTPGQGLQFLFEYFSETQRNKGNFPGRFSGRQFSNSRSEMNVSTLELGDSALYLCASSLENGGLSSGNTIYFGEGSWLTVV.